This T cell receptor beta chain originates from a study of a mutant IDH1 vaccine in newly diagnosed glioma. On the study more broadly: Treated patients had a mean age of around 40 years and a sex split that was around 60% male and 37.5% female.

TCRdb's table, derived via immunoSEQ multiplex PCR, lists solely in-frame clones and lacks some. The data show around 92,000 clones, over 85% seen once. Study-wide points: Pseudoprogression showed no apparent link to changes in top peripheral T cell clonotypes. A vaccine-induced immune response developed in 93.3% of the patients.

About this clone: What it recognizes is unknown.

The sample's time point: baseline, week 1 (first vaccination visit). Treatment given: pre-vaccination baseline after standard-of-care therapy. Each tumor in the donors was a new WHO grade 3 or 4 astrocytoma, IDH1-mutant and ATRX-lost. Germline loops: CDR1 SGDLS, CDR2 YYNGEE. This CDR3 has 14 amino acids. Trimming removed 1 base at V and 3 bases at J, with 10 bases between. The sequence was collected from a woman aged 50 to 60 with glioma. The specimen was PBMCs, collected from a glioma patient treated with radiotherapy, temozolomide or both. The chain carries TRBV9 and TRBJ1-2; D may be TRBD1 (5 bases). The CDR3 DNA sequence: TGTGCCAGCAGCGTATGGGGGGACGACTATGGCTACACCTTC. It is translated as CASSVWGDDYGYTF.